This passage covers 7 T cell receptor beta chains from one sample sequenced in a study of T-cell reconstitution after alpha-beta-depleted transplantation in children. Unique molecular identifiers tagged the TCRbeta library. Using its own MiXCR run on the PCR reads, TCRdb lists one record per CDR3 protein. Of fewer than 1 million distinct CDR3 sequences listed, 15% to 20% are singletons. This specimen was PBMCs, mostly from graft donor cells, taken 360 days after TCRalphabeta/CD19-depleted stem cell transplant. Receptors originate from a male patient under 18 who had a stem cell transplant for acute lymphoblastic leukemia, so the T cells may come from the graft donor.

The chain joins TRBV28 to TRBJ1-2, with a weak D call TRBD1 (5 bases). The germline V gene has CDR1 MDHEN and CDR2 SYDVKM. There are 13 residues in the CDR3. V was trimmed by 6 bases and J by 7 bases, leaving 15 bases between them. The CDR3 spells CASRLGGGSGYTF. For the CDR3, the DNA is TGTGCCAGCAGACTTGGGGGGGGTAGTGGCTACACCTTC.

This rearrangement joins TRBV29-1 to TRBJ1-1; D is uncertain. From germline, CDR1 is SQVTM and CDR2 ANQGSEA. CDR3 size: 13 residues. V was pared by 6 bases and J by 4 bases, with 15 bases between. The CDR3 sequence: CSVPRRRLTEAFF. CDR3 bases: TGCAGCGTCCCCAGGCGGCGTCTCACTGAAGCTTTCTTT.

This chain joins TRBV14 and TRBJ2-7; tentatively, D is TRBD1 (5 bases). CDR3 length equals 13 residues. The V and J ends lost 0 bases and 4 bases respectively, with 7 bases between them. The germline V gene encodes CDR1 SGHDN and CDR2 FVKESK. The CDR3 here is CASSQDTGYEQYF. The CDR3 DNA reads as TGTGCCAGCAGCCAAGATACAGGATACGAGCAGTACTTC.

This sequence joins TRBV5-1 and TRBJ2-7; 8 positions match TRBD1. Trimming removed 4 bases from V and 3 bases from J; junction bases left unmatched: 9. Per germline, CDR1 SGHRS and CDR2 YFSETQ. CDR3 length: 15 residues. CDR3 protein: CASSQEGQEDYEQYF. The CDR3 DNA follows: TGCGCCAGCAGCCAGGAGGGACAGGAGGACTACGAGCAGTACTTC.

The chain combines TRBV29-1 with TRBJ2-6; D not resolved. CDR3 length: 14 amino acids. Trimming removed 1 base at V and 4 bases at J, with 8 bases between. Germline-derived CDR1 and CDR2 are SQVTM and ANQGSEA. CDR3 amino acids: CSVEVEDGANVLTF. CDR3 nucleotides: TGCAGCGTTGAAGTAGAAGACGGGGCCAACGTCCTGACTTTC. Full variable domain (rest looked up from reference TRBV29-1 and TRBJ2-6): SAVISQKPSRDICQRGTSLTIQCQVDSQVTMMFWYRQQPGQSLTLIATANQGSEATYESGFVIDKFPISRPNLTFSTLTVSNMSPEDSSIYLCSVEVEDGANVLTFGAGSRLTVL.

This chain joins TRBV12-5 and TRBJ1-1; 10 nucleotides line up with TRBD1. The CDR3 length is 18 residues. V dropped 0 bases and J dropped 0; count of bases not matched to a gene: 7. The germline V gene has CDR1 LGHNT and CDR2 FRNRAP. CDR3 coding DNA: TGTGCTAGTGGTTTGGTAGGGACAGGGGATGATTTGAACACTGAAGCTTTCTTT. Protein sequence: CASGLVGTGDDLNTEAFF.

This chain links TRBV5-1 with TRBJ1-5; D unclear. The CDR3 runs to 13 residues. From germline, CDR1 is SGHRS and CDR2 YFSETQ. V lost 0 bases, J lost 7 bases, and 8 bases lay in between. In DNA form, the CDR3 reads TGCGCCAGCAGCTTGGATAGGGAACAGCCCCAGCATTTT. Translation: CASSLDREQPQHF.